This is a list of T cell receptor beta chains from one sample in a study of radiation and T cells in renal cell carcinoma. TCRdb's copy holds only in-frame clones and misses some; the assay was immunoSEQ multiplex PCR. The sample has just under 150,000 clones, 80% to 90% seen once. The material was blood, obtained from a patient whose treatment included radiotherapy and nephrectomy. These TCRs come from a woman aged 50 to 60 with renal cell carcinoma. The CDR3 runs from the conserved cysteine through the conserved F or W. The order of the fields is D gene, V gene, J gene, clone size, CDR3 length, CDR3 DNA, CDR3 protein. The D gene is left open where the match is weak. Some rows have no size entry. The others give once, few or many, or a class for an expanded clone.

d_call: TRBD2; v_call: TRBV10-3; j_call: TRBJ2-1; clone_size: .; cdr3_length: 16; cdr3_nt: TGTGCCATCAGTGACCCAGCGGGAAGCTCCTACAATGAGCAGTTCTTC; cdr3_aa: CAISDPAGSSYNEQFF
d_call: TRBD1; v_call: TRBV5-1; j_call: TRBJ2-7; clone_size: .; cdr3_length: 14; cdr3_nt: TGCGCCAGCAGCATTAGACAGGGATCCTACGAGCAGTACTTC; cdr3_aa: CASSIRQGSYEQYF
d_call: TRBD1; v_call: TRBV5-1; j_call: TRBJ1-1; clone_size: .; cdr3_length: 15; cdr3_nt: TGCGCCAGCAGCTTGGGTGACAGGGGAACGACTGAAGCTTTCTTT; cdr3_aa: CASSLGDRGTTEAFF
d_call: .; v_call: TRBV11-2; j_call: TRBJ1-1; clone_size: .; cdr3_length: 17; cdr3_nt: TGTGCCAGCAGCAAAAACATCGTGGGGGGCCTGAACACTGAAGCTTTCTTT; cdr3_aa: CASSKNIVGGLNTEAFF
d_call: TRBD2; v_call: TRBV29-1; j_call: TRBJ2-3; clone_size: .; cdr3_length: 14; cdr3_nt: TGCAGCGATACCACCCTAGCGGGGGGTCATACGCAGTATTTT; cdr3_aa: CSDTTLAGGHTQYF
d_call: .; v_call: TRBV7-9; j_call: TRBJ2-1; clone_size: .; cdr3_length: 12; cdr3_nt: TGTGCCAGCGGGGGCTCCTACAATGAGCAGTTCTTC; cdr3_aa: CASGGSYNEQFF
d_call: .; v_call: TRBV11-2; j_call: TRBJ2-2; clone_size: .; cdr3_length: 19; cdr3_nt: TGTGCCAGCAGCTTAGATCTTCCAGGTCTAGTCGTTTTGGGCGGGGAGCTGTTTTTT; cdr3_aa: CASSLDLPGLVVLGGELFF
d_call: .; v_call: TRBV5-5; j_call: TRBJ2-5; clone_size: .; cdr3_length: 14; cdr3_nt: TGTGCCAGCAGCCGGGACTTGTCCCAAGAGACCCAGTACTTC; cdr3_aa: CASSRDLSQETQYF
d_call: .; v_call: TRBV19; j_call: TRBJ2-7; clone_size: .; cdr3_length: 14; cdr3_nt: TGTGCCAGTAGTATAGGGCAGGGTCGCGACGAGCAGTACTTC; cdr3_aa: CASSIGQGRDEQYF
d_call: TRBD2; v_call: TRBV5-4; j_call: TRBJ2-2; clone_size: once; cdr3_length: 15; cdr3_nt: TGTGCCAGCAGCCCTGGACTAGCAAACACCGGGGAGCTGTTTTTT; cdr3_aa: CASSPGLANTGELFF
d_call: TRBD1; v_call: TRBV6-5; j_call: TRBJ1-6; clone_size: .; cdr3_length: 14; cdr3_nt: TGTGCCAGCAGTAAGCGATCTCAGGGGGCACCCCTCCACTTT; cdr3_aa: CASSKRSQGAPLHF
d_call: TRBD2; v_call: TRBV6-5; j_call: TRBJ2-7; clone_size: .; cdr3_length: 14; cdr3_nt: TGTGCCAGCCGCTTAACTAGCGGAACCTACGAGCAGTACTTC; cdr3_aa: CASRLTSGTYEQYF
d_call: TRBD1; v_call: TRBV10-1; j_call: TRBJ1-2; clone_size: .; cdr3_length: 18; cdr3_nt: TGCGCCAGCAGTCTCCAACAGGGGGCGGGGATCTACCCCTATGGCTACACCTTC; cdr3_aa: CASSLQQGAGIYPYGYTF
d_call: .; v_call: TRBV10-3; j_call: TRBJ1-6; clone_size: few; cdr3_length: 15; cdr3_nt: TGTGCCATCAGTGAGTCAACTCCCAAATTGGGTTCCCTCCACTTT; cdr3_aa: CAISESTPKLGSLHF
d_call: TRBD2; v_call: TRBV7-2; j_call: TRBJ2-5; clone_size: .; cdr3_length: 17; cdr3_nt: TGTGCCAGCAGCTTAGCTAGCGGGGGGGCGGACCAAGAGACCCAGTACTTC; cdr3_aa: CASSLASGGADQETQYF
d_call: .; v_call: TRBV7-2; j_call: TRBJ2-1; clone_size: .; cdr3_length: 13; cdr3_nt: TGTGCCAGCAGCTTAAAACGGAACGGTGAGCAGTTCTTC; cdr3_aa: CASSLKRNGEQFF
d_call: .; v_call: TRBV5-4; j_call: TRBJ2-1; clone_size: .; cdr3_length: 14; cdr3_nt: TGTGCCAGCAGCACAACAGGTGACTACAATGAGCAGTTCTTC; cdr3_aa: CASSTTGDYNEQFF
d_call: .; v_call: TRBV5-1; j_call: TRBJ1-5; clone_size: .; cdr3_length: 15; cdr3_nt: TGCGCCAGCAGCCCAAGGTACGGCGACAATCAGCCCCAGCATTTT; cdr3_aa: CASSPRYGDNQPQHF
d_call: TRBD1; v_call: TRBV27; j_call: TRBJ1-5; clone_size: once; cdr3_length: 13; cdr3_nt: TGTGCCAGCAGACAGGGGAGCAATCAGCCCCAGCATTTT; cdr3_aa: CASRQGSNQPQHF
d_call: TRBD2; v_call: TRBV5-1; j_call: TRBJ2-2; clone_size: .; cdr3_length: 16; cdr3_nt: TGCGCCAGCACGGTGACTAGCAGGTTAGACACCGGGGAGCTGTTTTTT; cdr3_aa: CASTVTSRLDTGELFF
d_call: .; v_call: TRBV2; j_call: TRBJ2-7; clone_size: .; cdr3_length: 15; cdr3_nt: TGTGCCAGCAGTGAAGCGACATTTTCTGCCTACGAGCAGTACTTC; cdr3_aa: CASSEATFSAYEQYF
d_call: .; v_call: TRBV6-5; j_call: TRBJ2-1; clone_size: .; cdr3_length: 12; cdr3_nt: TGTGCCAGCAGTCCTACATACAATGAGCAGTTCTTC; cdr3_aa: CASSPTYNEQFF
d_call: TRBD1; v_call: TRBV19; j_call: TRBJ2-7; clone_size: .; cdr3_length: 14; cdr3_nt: TGTGCCAGTAGTATCGGGACAGGGGCCTACGAGCAGTACTTC; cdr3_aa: CASSIGTGAYEQYF
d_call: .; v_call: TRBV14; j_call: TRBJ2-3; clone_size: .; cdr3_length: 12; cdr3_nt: TGTGCCAGCAGCCAAACAGGAGATACGCAGTATTTT; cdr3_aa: CASSQTGDTQYF
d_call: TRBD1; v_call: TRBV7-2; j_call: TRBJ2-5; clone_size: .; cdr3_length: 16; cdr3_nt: TGTGCCAGCAGCCCCGCTGACAGGGGGCGACGGGAGACCCAGTACTTC; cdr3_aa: CASSPADRGRRETQYF
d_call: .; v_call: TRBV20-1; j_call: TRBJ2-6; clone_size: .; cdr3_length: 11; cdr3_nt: TGCAGTGCTAGAGGGGCCAACGTCCTGACTTTC; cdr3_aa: CSARGANVLTF
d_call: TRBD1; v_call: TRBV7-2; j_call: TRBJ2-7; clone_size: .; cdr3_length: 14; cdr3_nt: TGTGCCAGCAGCCCCCGACAGGGAGTCTACGAGCAGTACTTC; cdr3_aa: CASSPRQGVYEQYF
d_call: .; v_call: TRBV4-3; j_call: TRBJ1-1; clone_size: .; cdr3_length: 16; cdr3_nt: TGCGCCAGCAGCCAAGATATCCTCCACGGCCGGGAGGAAGCTTTCTTT; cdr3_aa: CASSQDILHGREEAFF
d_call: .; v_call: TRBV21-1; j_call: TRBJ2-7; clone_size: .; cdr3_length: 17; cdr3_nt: TGTGCCAGCAGCAAAGGACTAGCGGGGGGGAGAACCTACGAGCAGTACTTC; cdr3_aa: CASSKGLAGGRTYEQYF
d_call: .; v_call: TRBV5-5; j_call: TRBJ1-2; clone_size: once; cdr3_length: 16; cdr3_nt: TGTGCCAGCAGCTTGGTAATGGATACAGGTCCAAGCGGCTACACCTTC; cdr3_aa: CASSLVMDTGPSGYTF
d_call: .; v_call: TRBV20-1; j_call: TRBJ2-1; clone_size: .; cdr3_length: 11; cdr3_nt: TGCAGTGCCAGCCCCGACAATGAGCAGTTCTTC; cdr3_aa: CSASPDNEQFF
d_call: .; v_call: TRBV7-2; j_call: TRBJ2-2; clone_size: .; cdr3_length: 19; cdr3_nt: TGTGCCAGCAGCTTAGCCCCAGCAAGGGGGTTCGCGAACACCGGGGAGCTGTTTTTT; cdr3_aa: CASSLAPARGFANTGELFF
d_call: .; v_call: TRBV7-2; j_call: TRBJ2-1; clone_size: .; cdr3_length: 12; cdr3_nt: TGTGCCAGCAGCCCCGGAGCCAATGAGCAGTTCTTC; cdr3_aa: CASSPGANEQFF
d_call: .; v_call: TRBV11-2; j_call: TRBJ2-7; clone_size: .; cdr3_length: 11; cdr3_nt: TGTGCCAGCAGTGGCTCCCTCGAGCAGTACTTC; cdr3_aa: CASSGSLEQYF
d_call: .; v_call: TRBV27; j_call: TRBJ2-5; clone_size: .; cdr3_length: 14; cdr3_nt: TGTGCCAGCAGTTTAACTCTGGGCCAAGAGACCCAGTACTTC; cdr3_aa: CASSLTLGQETQYF
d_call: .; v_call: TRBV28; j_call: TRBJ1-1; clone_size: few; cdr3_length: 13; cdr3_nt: TGTGCCAGCAGTTTTACCGCAGGGAGCGTAGCTTTCTTT; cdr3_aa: CASSFTAGSVAFF
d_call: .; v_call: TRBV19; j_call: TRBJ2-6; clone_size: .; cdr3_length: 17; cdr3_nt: TGTGCCAGTACGCGGACAACTACCAGCTCTGGGGCCAACGTCCTGACTTTC; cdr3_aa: CASTRTTTSSGANVLTF
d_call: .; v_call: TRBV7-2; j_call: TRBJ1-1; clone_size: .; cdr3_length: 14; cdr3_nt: TGTGCCAGCAGCTTGGCCTTAGGGAACACTGAAGCTTTCTTT; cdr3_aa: CASSLALGNTEAFF
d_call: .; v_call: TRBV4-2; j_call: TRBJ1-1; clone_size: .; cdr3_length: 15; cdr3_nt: TGTGCCAGCAGCCCCCGGGCAGCCGTAGAATCTGAAGCTTTCTTT; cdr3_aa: CASSPRAAVESEAFF
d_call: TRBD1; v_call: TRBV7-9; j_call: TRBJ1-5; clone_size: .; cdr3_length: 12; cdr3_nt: TGTGCCAGAGGGGGCTGGGATCAGCCCCAGCATTTT; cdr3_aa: CARGGWDQPQHF
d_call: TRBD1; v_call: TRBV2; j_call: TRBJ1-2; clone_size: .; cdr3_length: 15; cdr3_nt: TGTGCCAGCAGCGCACAGGGGCGCTTTGAGGATGGCTACACCTTC; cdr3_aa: CASSAQGRFEDGYTF